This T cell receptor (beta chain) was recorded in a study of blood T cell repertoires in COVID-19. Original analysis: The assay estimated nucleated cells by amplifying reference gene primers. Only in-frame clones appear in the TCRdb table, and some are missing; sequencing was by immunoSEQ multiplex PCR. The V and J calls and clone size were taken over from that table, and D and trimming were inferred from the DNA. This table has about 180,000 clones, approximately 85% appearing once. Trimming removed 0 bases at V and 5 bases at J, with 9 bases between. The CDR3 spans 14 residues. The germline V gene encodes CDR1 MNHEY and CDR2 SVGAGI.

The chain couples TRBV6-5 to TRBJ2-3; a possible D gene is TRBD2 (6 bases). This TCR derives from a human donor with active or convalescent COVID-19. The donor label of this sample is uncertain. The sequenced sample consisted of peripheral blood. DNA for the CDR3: TGTGCCAGCAGTTACTCGCCCGGGGGAGATACGCAGTATTTT. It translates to CASSYSPGGDTQYF.